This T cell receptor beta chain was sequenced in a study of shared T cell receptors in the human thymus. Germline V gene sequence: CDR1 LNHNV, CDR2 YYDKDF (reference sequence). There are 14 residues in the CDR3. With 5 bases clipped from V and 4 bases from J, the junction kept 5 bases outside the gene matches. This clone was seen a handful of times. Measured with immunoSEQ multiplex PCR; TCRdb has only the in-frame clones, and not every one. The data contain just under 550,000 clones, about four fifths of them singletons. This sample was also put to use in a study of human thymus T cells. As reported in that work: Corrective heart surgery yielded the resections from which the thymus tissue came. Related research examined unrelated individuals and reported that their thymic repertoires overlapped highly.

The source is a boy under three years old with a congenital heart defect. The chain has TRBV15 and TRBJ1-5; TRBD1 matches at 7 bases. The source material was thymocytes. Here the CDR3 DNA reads TGTGCCACCAGCGAACAGGGGAATAATCAGCCCCAGCATTTT. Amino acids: CATSEQGNNQPQHF. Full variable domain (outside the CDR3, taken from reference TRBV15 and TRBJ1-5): DAMVIQNPRYQVTQFGKPVTLSCSQTLNHNVMYWYQQKSSQAPKLLFHYYDKDFNNEADTPDNFQSRRPNTSFCFLDIRSPGLGDTAMYLCATSEQGNNQPQHFGDGTRLSIL.